This is a list of T cell receptor beta chains from one sample in a study of blood T cell repertoires in COVID-19. This table comes from immunoSEQ multiplex PCR, and its TCRdb copy is limited to in-frame clones, with some not included. The sample holds roughly 35,000 clones, about nine tenths seen once. Sequenced: peripheral blood. These TCRs come from a man between 70 and 80 years old with acute or convalescent COVID-19. Both conserved end residues are part of each CDR3. Fields, in order: V gene, clone size, D gene, J gene, CDR3 protein, CDR3 DNA. A D gene is named only where the DNA matches it firmly. Size is stated for part of the rows, as once, few or many counts, or as a class when the clone is expanded.

>TRBV19|-|TRBD2|TRBJ2-3
CASSQPSGRARDNTQYF
TGTGCCAGTAGTCAGCCTAGCGGGAGGGCCCGGGATAATACGCAGTATTTT
>TRBV10-3|-|TRBD1|TRBJ1-2
CAIRAEQGEGYTF
TGTGCCATCAGGGCCGAACAGGGGGAGGGCTACACCTTC
>TRBV5-1|-|TRBD2|TRBJ2-5
CASQAGYMTSGRSEETQYF
TGCGCCAGCCAAGCGGGGTACATGACTAGCGGGAGATCGGAAGAGACCCAGTACTTC
>TRBV7-2|-|-|TRBJ2-5
CASSLRSGEETQYF
TGTGCCAGCAGCTTAAGGAGCGGCGAAGAGACCCAGTACTTC
>TRBV7-2|-|-|TRBJ2-7
CASSSGQTDFYEQYF
TGTGCCAGCAGTTCAGGACAGACAGATTTCTACGAGCAGTACTTC
>TRBV6-5|-|TRBD1|TRBJ1-4
CASRLQGADEKLFF
TGTGCCAGCAGACTTCAGGGGGCGGATGAAAAACTGTTTTTT
>TRBV6-5|-|-|TRBJ2-1
CASSSRVNEQFF
TGTGCCAGCAGTTCCAGGGTCAATGAGCAGTTCTTC
>TRBV18|-|TRBD2|TRBJ2-3
CASSPSASGGSTDTQYF
TGTGCCAGCTCACCCTCGGCTAGCGGGGGCAGCACAGATACGCAGTATTTT
>TRBV2|-|-|TRBJ1-5
CASSAQANQPQHF
TGTGCCAGCAGTGCCCAGGCAAATCAGCCCCAGCATTTT
>TRBV15|once|-|TRBJ2-1
CATSSPTRFGIDEQFF
TGTGCCACCAGCAGTCCGACTAGATTCGGGATCGATGAGCAGTTCTTC
>TRBV5-1|-|TRBD1|TRBJ2-5
CASSLLGQGAIVIGETQYF
TGCGCCAGCAGCTTGCTTGGACAGGGGGCCATAGTAATTGGAGAGACCCAGTACTTC
>TRBV9|-|-|TRBJ1-4
CASSSDGRRNEKLFF
TGTGCCAGCAGCTCTGACGGGAGGCGTAATGAAAAACTGTTTTTT
>TRBV19|-|TRBD2|TRBJ2-5
CACGSLLAGGVETQYF
TGTGCCTGCGGATCTCTTCTAGCGGGAGGGGTAGAGACCCAGTACTTC
>TRBV7-2|-|-|TRBJ2-7
CASSLAGPSAVEQYF
TGTGCCAGCAGCTTAGCAGGCCCTAGCGCAGTCGAGCAGTACTTC
>TRBV5-4|-|-|TRBJ2-7
CASSLASGDEQYF
TGTGCCAGCAGCTTGGCCTCAGGGGACGAGCAGTACTTC
>TRBV7-7|-|-|TRBJ2-5
CASSLRIIETQYF
TGTGCCAGCAGCTTACGTATTATAGAGACCCAGTACTTC
>TRBV11-2|once|-|TRBJ1-6
CASSLRGTANSPLHF
TGTGCCAGCAGCTTACGCGGGACTGCTAATTCACCCCTCCACTTT
>TRBV9|-|-|TRBJ1-4
CASSAPRGETNEKLFF
TGTGCCAGCAGCGCGCCCCGGGGGGAGACTAATGAAAAACTGTTTTTT
>TRBV5-1|-|-|TRBJ2-1
CASSLRTGSVEQFF
TGCGCCAGCAGCCTCAGAACAGGATCCGTTGAGCAGTTCTTC
>TRBV7-2|-|-|TRBJ1-1
CASSFNRGSTEAFF
TGTGCCAGCAGCTTCAATAGAGGGAGCACTGAAGCTTTCTTT
>TRBV9|-|TRBD1|TRBJ2-3
CASSRQGDTQYF
TGTGCCAGCAGTCGACAGGGGGATACGCAGTATTTT
>TRBV19|once|-|TRBJ2-3
CASSISTPDTQYF
TGTGCCAGTAGTATATCCACTCCCGATACGCAGTATTTT
>TRBV6-6|-|-|TRBJ2-7
CASSYLGSYEQYF
TGTGCCAGCAGTTACTTGGGCAGCTACGAGCAGTACTTC
>TRBV6-6|-|-|TRBJ1-6
CASSYVNPQGPLHF
TGTGCCAGCAGTTACGTGAACCCCCAGGGGCCCCTCCACTTT
>TRBV3-1/TRBV3-2|-|TRBD2|TRBJ2-2
CASSQGGGFTGELFF
TGTGCCAGCAGCCAAGGGGGAGGGTTCACCGGGGAGCTGTTTTTT
>TRBV19|-|TRBD1|TRBJ2-7
CASSSQGAYEQYF
TGTGCCAGTAGTTCTCAGGGGGCCTACGAGCAGTACTTC
>TRBV7-9|-|-|TRBJ1-1
CASSPQTGPTEAFF
TGTGCCAGCAGCCCCCAGACAGGTCCAACCGAAGCTTTCTTT
>TRBV11-2|-|TRBD1|TRBJ1-2
CASSPLGGAGYGYTF
TGTGCCAGCAGTCCACTAGGGGGCGCGGGGTATGGCTACACCTTC
>TRBV5-1|-|TRBD1|TRBJ2-7
CASSLEGQPYEQYF
TGCGCCAGCAGCTTGGAGGGACAGCCCTACGAGCAGTACTTC
>TRBV25-1|-|-|TRBJ1-6
CASSDGVSPLHF
TGTGCCAGCAGTGACGGAGTATCACCCCTCCACTTT
>TRBV12-3/TRBV12-4|-|-|TRBJ1-2
CASSFDRNYGYTF
TGTGCCAGCAGTTTCGACAGAAATTATGGCTACACCTTC
>TRBV3-1/TRBV3-2|-|TRBD1|TRBJ1-4
CASSQVQGVEKLFF
TGTGCCAGCAGCCAAGTACAGGGGGTTGAAAAACTGTTTTTT
>TRBV5-6|-|TRBD2|TRBJ2-1
CASSLGTSVYNEQFF
TGTGCCAGCAGCTTGGGGACTAGCGTATACAATGAGCAGTTCTTC
>TRBV4-3|-|TRBD2|TRBJ2-7
CASSQALDAGAPLDEQYF
TGCGCCAGCAGCCAAGCTCTGGATGCGGGAGCCCCGTTAGACGAGCAGTACTTC
>TRBV3-1/TRBV3-2|-|-|TRBJ2-7
CASSRPRDSHFSYEQYF
TGTGCCAGCAGCCGACCCCGGGACTCGCATTTCTCCTACGAGCAGTACTTC
>TRBV28|once|TRBD1|TRBJ1-2
CASSVPTGGGYGYTF
TGTGCCAGCAGTGTCCCTACAGGGGGCGGGTATGGCTACACCTTC
>TRBV9|-|TRBD1|TRBJ2-3
CASSGQGGTDTQYF
TGTGCCAGCAGCGGACAGGGGGGCACAGATACGCAGTATTTT
>TRBV7-2|-|-|TRBJ2-5
CASSWGGTEGETQYF
TGTGCCAGCAGCTGGGGCGGGACGGAGGGAGAGACCCAGTACTTC
>TRBV9|-|TRBD2|TRBJ2-1
CASSDRLADNEQFF
TGTGCCAGCAGCGACAGACTAGCGGACAATGAGCAGTTCTTC
>TRBV19|-|TRBD1|TRBJ2-7
CASRSGTGVYEQYF
TGTGCCAGTAGATCCGGGACAGGAGTCTACGAGCAGTACTTC